This T cell receptor beta chain was sequenced in a study of shared clonotypes between healthy human individuals (dated by TCRdb to the early 2020s). Background for the entire study: A few men and a couple of women, aged 18 to 49 years, made up the cohort. To estimate repertoire size and how much clonotypes are shared between individuals, the study performed deep sequencing of blood TCR repertoires from five healthy adults. To increase sequencing depth and limit assay-specific biases, different laboratories used diverse techniques to prepare libraries and sequence TCR repertoires. Per donor, three plates each were used for CD4 naive and CD4 memory, two for CD8 naive, and one for CD8 memory. Per donor, leukapheresis produced somewhere between about 0.8 and 9 billion PBMCs.

For the CD8 naive samples, CD45RO-negative cells were positively selected for CCR7, yielding a CD45RA+CCR7+ population from which TemRA cells were excluded. The donors were healthy, HIV-negative adults with no recently reported acute infections or vaccinations. Every donor was a Caucasian adult residing in Nashville, Tennessee, USA. Blood was obtained by leukapheresis, after which PBMCs were separated by Ficoll-Histopaque density gradient centrifugation and cryopreserved in liquid nitrogen vapor phase. Analytical flow cytometry was used to check the purity and quantity of each magnetically sorted T cell population. Each sorted fraction had its genomic DNA isolated and then quantified by UV absorbance on a Nanodrop 2000c. V loses 7 bases at its end and J loses 5 bases; junction bases beyond the gene matches: 13. Counted from cysteine to phenylalanine, this CDR3 has 17 amino acids. Only the CDR3 DNA is retained, 51 bases long and in frame from the first base. The germline V gene specifies SQVTM as CDR1 and ANQGSEA as CDR2.

Points on this clone: The antigen this receptor binds is unknown. The sample holds no much larger clone one base away, and base qualities are not on file.

Using the deep immunoSEQ assay, multiplex PCR amplified TCR CDR3 regions from genomic DNA. Extracted genomic DNA from each cell subset was spread evenly across all wells of several immunoSEQ 96-well plates, with each plate serving as a replicate. For sorted subsets, around 200 ng genomic DNA, equal to 30,000 or so T cell genomes, was loaded into each replicate PCR. Purified libraries were quantified with a Qubit 3.0 fluorometer, sized on a Bioanalyzer 2100, and re-quantified with the KAPA Library Quantification kit. A separate single-read 150-cycle Illumina NextSeq 550 flow cell was used to sequence each immunoSEQ 96-well plate. From the authors' description of their analysis: The immunoSEQ output contained only junctional sequences without quality scores, so filtering could not match that applied to full-length reads. Sequences were annotated with PyIR, a Python wrapper for IgBLAST v1.9, using IMGT germline references to assign V/J genes and CDR3. Any read was removed if the V/J assignment was weak (E-value above 1e-6), the CDR3 was missing, or the read contained stop codons, out-of-frame junctions, or ambiguous translated residues. A V3J clonotype was defined by an identical inferred V gene, J gene, and CDR3 amino acid sequence. To compute the percentage overlap between repertoires, the number of shared unique clonotypes was divided by the size of the smaller repertoire. Three approaches were used to assess repertoire richness: RTK rarefaction, the Chao1 estimator, and Recon v2.1 estimates of unobserved clonotypes. For all TCRbeta clonotypes obtained by the gDNA method from four donors, generation probabilities were computed with OLGA. The table was pulled from immuneACCESS by TCRdb, which kept in-frame rearrangements only. Such tables lose some clones; where checked, under half of the loss comes from unresolved V genes, and the rest has no known cause. Clonal size and the V and J genes are those of that table, whereas D and trimming came from the DNA. Within this sample are around 2,000,000 clones, with 85% to 95% of them counted one time only. The ten top clones hold more than 1.5% of the sample.

Study-wide findings and limitations: Even with the large sequencing depth, rarefaction of the sorted-subset datasets indicated that sequencing was incomplete. Because the study included a small number of donors, the genetic and exposure-history diversity represented was limited. Sharing across a few donors was observed for 4.5% to 6.5% of naive CD4, about 3.2% of naive CD8, about 2.5% of memory CD4, and around 0.44% of memory CD8 clonotypes. Naive subsets generally had larger estimated clonotype richness than memory subsets did. Higher generation probabilities were observed for clonotypes shared by all four sorted-subset donors than for non-shared clonotypes. Pairwise subsampling indicated that sequencing depth was expected to affect the degree of clonotype sharing among donors. Sampling was limited to blood, and TCR repertoires in tissue likely differ from TCR repertoires in blood.

The sequence links TRBV29-1 to TRBJ2-5; 16 bases in the junction line up with TRBD2. This sequence originates from a young man in good health. Some clones in this sample may be carry-over from other donors' samples. Sequencing input: naive CD8+ T cells from PBMCs. The cell subset or site label, read with the paper, signifies: CD45RA+CCR7+. This receptor has the CDR3 CSAAGTSGRESVETQYF. The nucleotides read TGCAGCGCGGCCGGGACTAGCGGGAGGGAAAGCGTCGAGACCCAGTACTTC.